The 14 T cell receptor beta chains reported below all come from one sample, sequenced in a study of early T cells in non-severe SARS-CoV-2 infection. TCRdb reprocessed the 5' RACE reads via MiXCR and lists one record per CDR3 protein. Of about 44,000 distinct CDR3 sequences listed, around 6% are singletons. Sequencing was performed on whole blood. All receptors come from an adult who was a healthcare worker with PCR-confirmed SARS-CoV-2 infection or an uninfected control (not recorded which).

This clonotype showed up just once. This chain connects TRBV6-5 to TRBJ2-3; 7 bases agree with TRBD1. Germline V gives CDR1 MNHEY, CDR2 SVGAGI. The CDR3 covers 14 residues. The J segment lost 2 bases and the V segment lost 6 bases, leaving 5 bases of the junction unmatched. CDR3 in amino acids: CASSPGGYTDTQYF. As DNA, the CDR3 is TGTGCCAGCAGCCCAGGGGGATACACAGATACGCAGTATTTT.

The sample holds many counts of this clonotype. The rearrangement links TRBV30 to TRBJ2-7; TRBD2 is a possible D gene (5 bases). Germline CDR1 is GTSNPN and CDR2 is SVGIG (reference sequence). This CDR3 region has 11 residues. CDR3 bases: TGTGCTTCAGACCGGGGAAACGAGCAGTACTTC. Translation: CASDRGNEQYF.

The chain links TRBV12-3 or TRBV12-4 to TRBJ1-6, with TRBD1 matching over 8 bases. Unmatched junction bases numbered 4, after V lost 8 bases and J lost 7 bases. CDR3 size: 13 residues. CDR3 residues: CASGQGANSPLHF. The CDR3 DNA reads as TGTGCCAGCGGTCAGGGGGCCAATTCACCCCTCCACTTT.

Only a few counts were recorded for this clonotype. The CDR3 here is CASSYFQGPYGYTF. The CDR3 nucleotides read TGTGCCAGCAGTTACTTCCAGGGCCCCTATGGCTACACCTTC. The rearrangement uses TRBV6-5 and TRBJ1-2; tentative D call: TRBD1 (5 bases). With 1 base removed from V and 4 bases from J, the gap between germline ends came to 10 bases. Per the germline V gene, CDR1 is MNHEY and CDR2 is SVGAGI. CDR3 length: 14 amino acids.

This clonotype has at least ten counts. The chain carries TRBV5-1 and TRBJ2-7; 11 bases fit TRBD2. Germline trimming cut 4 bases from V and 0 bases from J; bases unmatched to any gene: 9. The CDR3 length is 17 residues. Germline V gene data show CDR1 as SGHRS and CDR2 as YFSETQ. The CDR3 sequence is CASSPRLAGISSYEQYF. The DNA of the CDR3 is TGCGCCAGCAGCCCAAGACTAGCGGGGATAAGCTCCTACGAGCAGTACTTC.

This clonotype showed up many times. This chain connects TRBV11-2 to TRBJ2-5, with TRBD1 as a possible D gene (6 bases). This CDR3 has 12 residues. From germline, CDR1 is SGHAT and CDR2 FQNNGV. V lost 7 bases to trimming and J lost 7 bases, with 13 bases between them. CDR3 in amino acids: CASTSGVGTQYF. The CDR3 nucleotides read TGTGCCAGCACGTCAGGGGTGGGGACCCAGTACTTC.

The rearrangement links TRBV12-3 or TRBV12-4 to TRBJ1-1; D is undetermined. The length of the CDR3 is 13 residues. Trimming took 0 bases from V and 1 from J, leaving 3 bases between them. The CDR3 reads CASSLAANTEAFF. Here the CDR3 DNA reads TGTGCCAGCAGTTTAGCGGCGAACACTGAAGCTTTCTTT.

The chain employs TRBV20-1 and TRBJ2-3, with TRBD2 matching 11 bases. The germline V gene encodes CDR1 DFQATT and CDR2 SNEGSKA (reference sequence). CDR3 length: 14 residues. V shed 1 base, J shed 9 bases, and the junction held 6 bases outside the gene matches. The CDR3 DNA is TGCAGTGCTAGAGGACTAGCGGGGCCCGGCACGCAGTATTTT. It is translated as CSARGLAGPGTQYF.

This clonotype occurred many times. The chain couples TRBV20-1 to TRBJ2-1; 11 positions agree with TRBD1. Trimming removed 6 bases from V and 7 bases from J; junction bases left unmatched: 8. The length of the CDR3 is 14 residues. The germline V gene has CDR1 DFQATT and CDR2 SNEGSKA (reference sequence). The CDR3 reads CSARTGGILNEQFF. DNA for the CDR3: TGCAGTGCCAGGACAGGGGGCATTTTGAATGAGCAGTTCTTC.

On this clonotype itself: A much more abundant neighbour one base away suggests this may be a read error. The CDR3 DNA reads TGCGTCAGCAGCTTGGCAGGGCCGGAGCAGTACTTC. Translating gives CVSSLAGPEQYF. The chain recombines TRBV5-1 with TRBJ2-7; tentative D call: TRBD1 (5 bases). The CDR3 totals 12 residues. Germline CDR1 reads SGHRS; CDR2 reads YFSETQ.

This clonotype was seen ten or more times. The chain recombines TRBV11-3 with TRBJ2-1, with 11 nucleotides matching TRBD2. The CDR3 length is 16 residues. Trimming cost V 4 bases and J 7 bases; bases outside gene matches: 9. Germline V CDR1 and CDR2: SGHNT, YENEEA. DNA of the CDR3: TGTGCCAGCAGCTCTAGCGGGGGGATCTTAGGGAATGAGCAGTTCTTC. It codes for CASSSSGGILGNEQFF.

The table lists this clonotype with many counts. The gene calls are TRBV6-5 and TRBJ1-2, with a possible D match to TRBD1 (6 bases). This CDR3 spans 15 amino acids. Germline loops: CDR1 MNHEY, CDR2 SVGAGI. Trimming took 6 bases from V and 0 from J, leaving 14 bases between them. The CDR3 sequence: CASRRHREANYGYTF. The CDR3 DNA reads TGTGCCAGCAGACGGCACAGGGAAGCTAACTATGGCTACACCTTC.

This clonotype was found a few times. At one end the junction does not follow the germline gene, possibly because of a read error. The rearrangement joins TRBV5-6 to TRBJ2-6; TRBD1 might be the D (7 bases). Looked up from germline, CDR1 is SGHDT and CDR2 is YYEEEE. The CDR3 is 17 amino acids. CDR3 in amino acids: CASTLTGTVFGANVLTF. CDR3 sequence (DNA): TGTGCCAGCACCTTGACAGGGACTGTGTTCGGGGCCAACGTCCTGACTTTC.

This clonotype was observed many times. In DNA, the CDR3 is TGTGCCAGCAGCTTAGGCACAGATACGCAGTATTTT. Its translation: CASSLGTDTQYF. The chain joins TRBV7-3 to TRBJ2-3, with D unresolved. CDR1 is SGHTA and CDR2 is FQGTGA in the germline V gene. This CDR3 spans 12 amino acids. The V end lost 2 bases, the J end lost 1 base, and 1 base lay between the germline ends.